This TCR beta chain stems from a study of cytomegalovirus exposure and HLA in healthy donors. Turning to the study itself: Assignment to the Caucasian-associated ancestry cluster applied to roughly 80% of the approximately 390 genotyped donors. Findings and caveats of the study: HLA allele associations emerged for fewer than 20,000 TCR beta sequences in a later analysis, at 0.05 false discovery rate.

A remark on this clone: The antigen remains unidentified.

This PCR relied on a set of 60 Vbeta primers and 13 Jbeta primers. Data came from immunoSEQ multiplex PCR; TCRdb stores just in-frame clones and leaves some out. Here the sample spans 85,000 to 95,000 clones, roughly 8.2% being singletons. CDR1 MNHEY and CDR2 SMNVEV come from the germline V gene (reference sequence). V shed 3 bases, J shed 2 bases, and the junction held 15 bases outside the gene matches. CDR3 length: 18 residues. Sequenced: PBMCs. This rearrangement joins TRBV27 to TRBJ2-7, with 8 positions matching TRBD1. This sequence was found in a man aged 50-59 years in good health and CMV-seronegative. The CDR3 here is CASSFGTGGVFGTYEQYF. The CDR3 region has the DNA TGTGCCAGCAGTTTCGGGACAGGAGGCGTTTTCGGCACCTACGAGCAGTACTTC.